The source of this TCR beta chain is a study of T cells in Graves' hyperthyroidism and ophthalmopathy (dated by TCRdb to the late 2010s). For the wider study: Peripheral blood was sampled at the time of initial diagnosis, prior to any treatment. After sampling, hyperthyroidism patients received methimazole starting at 30 mg daily, and ophthalmopathy patients received high-dose intravenous methylprednisolone. The approximately 98 discovery patients were randomly divided into training and test sets at a 7:3 ratio. TCR V-J signatures able to tell the groups apart were searched for in a discovery cohort of about a hundred patients, of whom 43 had Graves' ophthalmopathy and roughly 59 had stable Graves' hyperthyroidism. In several Graves' hyperthyroidism patients, the study also compared T-cell repertoires from thyroid tissue with T-cell repertoires from blood. The paper describes TCR Vbeta CDR3 sequencing of roughly 130 peripheral blood samples, made up of 43 ophthalmopathy patients, roughly 72 hyperthyroidism patients and 17 progressor patients. Prospective prediction of ophthalmopathy was tested in an independent validation cohort of about 19 hyperthyroidism patients and some 17 patients who later progressed to ophthalmopathy.

Overall study results and their limits: In validation, the model predicted progression to ophthalmopathy a median of approximately 6.6 months before onset, with approximately 71% sensitivity and roughly 77% specificity. Blood samples also contained most of the expanded thyroid clonotypes (frequency above 0.001), which suggests that blood repertoires may reflect thyroid immune responses. In cross-validation, a model built on a 13 V-J signature told ophthalmopathy apart from stable hyperthyroidism with less than 90% sensitivity and roughly 82% specificity, and in testing the same model reached 80%/75%. No statistical method was used to fix the sample size in advance, and group allocation was not hidden from the investigators.

This clonotype was seen repeatedly, ten times or more. No antigen is known for it. No much larger clone exists at a distance of one base, and base qualities are not known. Ophthalmopathy patients had moderately to severely active disease, with a Clinical Activity Score of 3 or more, a NOSPECS grade of 4 or more, and a disease duration of less than 3 months. Patients with uncontrolled infections, other autoimmune diseases, pregnancy or lactation were excluded. Diagnoses relied on clinical symptoms, serum thyroxine and TRAb, thyroid ultrasound and orbital computed tomography. Ficoll-Paque density gradient centrifugation was used to isolate PBMCs from around 10 ml of fresh peripheral blood. Trizol reagent was used to extract total RNA, and RNA quality was then checked on an Agilent 2100 Bioanalyzer. Between the V and J ends, shortened by 4 bases and 8 bases respectively, the junction contains 12 bases. The germline V gene yields SGHTA for CDR1 and FQGTGA for CDR2. Reading from cysteine to phenylalanine, the CDR3 counts 13 amino acids. Only the CDR3 DNA stays, 39 bases, in frame from base 1.

The TCR beta CDR3 regions were amplified from RNA transcripts. The first round of RT-PCR for the TCR CDR3 was performed with the HTBI primer set and the Qiagen OneStep RT-PCR kit. Libraries were constructed in a second round of multiplex PCR, after which size selection and purification were performed. Libraries were sequenced paired-end with 100 bp reads on an Illumina HiSeq2000. The original pipeline was this. SOAPnuke was used to process the raw data, with reads discarded if the reads contained adapters or uncalled bases, had a mean Phred below 15, or lacked an exact constant-primer or identifier match. COPE v1.2.5 was used to merge high-quality paired reads, and clonotypes were defined as unique nucleotide sequences. MiTCR v1.1 was used to align clonotypes to the IMGT TRBV, TRBD and TRBJ reference segments. The analysis included only V-J combinations with a frequency above 0.0001, which together covered around 99% of the repertoires. A TCS score was defined as the ratio of F50 (clonal expansion) to E x V (chaos), with BLOSUM62-based TCRdist applied between CDR3 peptides within each V-J. Welch's t-statistics and random forest reduced roughly 540 V-J features to 13, which were used in a naive Bayes classifier (R e1071). TCRdb itself trimmed the public reads at Q25 with fastp, ran MiXCR and retained productive beta chains. Here each entry gathers all rows of one CDR3 protein and keeps the most common genes and DNA. The V and J calls and clone size are TCRdb's, not the authors'. In all, the sample holds roughly 530,000 distinct CDR3 sequences, and over 15% of those were seen once. Approximately 18% of the sample belongs to the ten largest clones.

Sequencing was done on a sample of blood. The sequence joins TRBV7-3 to TRBJ2-1, with TRBD2 perhaps the D gene, on 5 matching bases. The receptor was isolated from a woman aged 18-29 years with Graves' ophthalmopathy. The CDR3 protein sequence reads: CASSSSPPDEQFF. Read as DNA, the sequence is TGTGCCAGCAGCTCTAGCCCCCCCGATGAGCAGTTCTTC. Beyond the CDR3, the reference TRBV7-3 and TRBJ2-1 genes provide the residues; the full variable domain reads: GAGVSQTPSNKVTEKGKYVELRCDPISGHTALYWYRQSLGQGPEFLIYFQGTGAADDSGLPNDRFFAVRPEGSVSTLKIQRTERGDSAVYLCASSSSPPDEQFFGPGTRLTVL.